This entry describes one TCR beta chain. Its antigen is not known. It was second doses at about 4 or about 12 weeks that were pooled. These data come from a study of T cell responses to AZD1222 COVID-19 vaccine. Study findings and constraints: All repertoire sampling was performed exclusively after the peak T cell response. Females made up more of the donors, who were largely white British, and clonal diversity may have come out too low.

The CDR3 consists of 16 residues. The germline V gene has CDR1 LNHDA and CDR2 SQIVND (reference sequence). With V trimmed by 7 bases and J by 8 bases, 19 bases remained unmatched. TCRdb's table, derived via immunoSEQ multiplex PCR, lists solely in-frame clones and lacks some. The table has nearly 90,000 clones, around nine tenths seen once. The chain couples TRBV19 to TRBJ1-2; 7 nucleotides agree with TRBD1. The sequences come from peripheral blood, collected 28 days after the second AZD1222 dose. This receptor was obtained from an adult who received the AZD1222 COVID-19 vaccine. Here the CDR3 DNA reads TGTGCCAGTACCACCGAGCAAGGGGGCGTCCTCGGCGGCTACACCTTC. Its protein is CASTTEQGGVLGGYTF.